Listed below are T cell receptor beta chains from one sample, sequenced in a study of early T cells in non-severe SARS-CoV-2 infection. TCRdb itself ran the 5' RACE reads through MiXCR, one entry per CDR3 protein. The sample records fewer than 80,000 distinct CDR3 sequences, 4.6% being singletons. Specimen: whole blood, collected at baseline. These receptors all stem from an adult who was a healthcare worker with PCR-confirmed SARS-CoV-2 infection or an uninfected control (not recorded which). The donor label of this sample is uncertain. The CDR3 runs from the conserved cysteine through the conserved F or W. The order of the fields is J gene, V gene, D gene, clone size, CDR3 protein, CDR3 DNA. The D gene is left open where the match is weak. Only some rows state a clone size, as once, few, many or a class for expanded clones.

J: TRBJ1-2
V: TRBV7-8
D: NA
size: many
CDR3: CASSSGTSYGYTF
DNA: TGTGCCAGCAGCTCCGGGACGTCCTATGGCTACACCTTC

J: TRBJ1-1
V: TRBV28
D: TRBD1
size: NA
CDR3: CASSLRQGVITFF
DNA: TGTGCCAGCAGTTTAAGACAGGGAGTGATAACATTCTTT

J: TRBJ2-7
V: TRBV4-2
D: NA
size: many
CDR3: CASSQGRANTYEQYF
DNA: TGTGCCAGCAGCCAAGGGCGGGCAAACACCTACGAGCAGTACTTC

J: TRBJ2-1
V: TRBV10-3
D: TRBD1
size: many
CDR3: CAIKSPGQGVIYNEQFF
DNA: TGTGCCATCAAGTCCCCTGGACAGGGAGTAATTTACAATGAGCAGTTCTTC

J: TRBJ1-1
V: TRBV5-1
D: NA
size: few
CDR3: CASRTTNTEAFF
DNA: TGCGCCAGCAGAACGACCAACACTGAAGCTTTCTTT

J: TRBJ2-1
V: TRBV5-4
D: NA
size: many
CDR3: CASSLANRVNNEQFF
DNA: TGTGCCAGCAGCTTGGCTAACAGGGTTAACAATGAGCAGTTCTTC

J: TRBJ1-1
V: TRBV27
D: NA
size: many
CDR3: CASSLMLGGKTEAFF
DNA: TGTGCCAGCAGTTTAATGTTGGGGGGGAAGACTGAAGCTTTCTTT

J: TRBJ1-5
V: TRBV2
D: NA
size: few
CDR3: CASSEVAGGQPQHF
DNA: TGTGCCAGCAGTGAAGTGGCTGGGGGTCAGCCCCAGCATTTT

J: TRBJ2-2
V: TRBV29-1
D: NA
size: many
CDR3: CSVDRGSDTGELFF
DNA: TGCAGCGTTGACAGGGGTAGCGACACCGGGGAGCTGTTTTTT

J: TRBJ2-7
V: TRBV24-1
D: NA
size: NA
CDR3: CATSGTTTYEQYF
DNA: TGTGCCACCAGTGGAACCACCACCTACGAGCAGTACTTC

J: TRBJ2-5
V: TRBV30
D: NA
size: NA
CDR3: CAWSSEETQYF
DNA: TGTGCCTGGAGTTCGGAAGAGACCCAGTACTTC

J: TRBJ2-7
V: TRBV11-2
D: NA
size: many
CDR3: CASSLQGYEQYF
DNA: TGTGCCAGCAGCCTACAGGGCTACGAGCAGTACTTC

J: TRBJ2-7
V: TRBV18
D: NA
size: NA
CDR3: CASSSGTVDPQYF
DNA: TGTGCCAGCTCCTCCGGGACTGTAGACCCGCAGTACTTC

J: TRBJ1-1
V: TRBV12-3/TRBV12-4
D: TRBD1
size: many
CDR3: CASSLQGATEAFF
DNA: TGCGCCAGCAGCTTGCAGGGGGCAACTGAAGCTTTCTTT

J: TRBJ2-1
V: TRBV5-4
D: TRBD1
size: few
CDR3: CASSLEGQGRNEQFF
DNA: TGTGCCAGCAGCTTGGAGGGACAGGGGAGGAATGAGCAGTTCTTC

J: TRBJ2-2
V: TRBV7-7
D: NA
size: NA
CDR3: CASSSGNTGELFF
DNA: TGTGCTAGCAGCAGTGGGAACACCGGGGAGCTGTTTTTT

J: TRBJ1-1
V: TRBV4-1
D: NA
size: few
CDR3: CASSQGRVAGEAFF
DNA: TGCGCCAGCAGCCAAGGTCGGGTAGCGGGGGAAGCTTTCTTT

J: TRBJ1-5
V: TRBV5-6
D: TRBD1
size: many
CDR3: CASSGKGQGNQPQHF
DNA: TGTGCCAGCAGCGGAAAGGGACAGGGGAATCAGCCCCAGCATTTT

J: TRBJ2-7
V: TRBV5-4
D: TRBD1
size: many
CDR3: CASSLAGTGVEQYF
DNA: TGTGCCAGCAGCTTGGCCGGGACAGGGGTCGAGCAGTACTTC

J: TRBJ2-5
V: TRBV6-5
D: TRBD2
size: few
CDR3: CASGPLAGVQETQYF
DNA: TGTGCCAGCGGACCCCTAGCGGGGGTCCAAGAGACCCAGTACTTC

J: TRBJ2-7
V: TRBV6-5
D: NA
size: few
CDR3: CASSRGQTYEQYF
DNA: TGTGCCAGCAGTCGCGGACAGACCTACGAGCAGTACTTC

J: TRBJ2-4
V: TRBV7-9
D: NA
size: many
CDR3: CASSLVLGSVGAKNIQYF
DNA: TGTGCCAGCAGCTTAGTCCTTGGCAGCGTGGGGGCCAAAAACATTCAGTACTTC

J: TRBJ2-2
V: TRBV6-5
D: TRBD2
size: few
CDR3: CASSYTLAGGPTGELFF
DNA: TGTGCCAGCAGTTACACTCTAGCGGGGGGGCCGACCGGGGAGCTGTTTTTT

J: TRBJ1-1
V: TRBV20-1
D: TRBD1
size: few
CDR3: CSVKKGPGGEAFF
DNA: TGCAGTGTTAAAAAGGGACCAGGGGGAGAAGCTTTCTTT

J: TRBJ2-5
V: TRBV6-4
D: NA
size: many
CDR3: CASSARDQETQYF
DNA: TGTGCCAGCAGTGCTAGGGACCAAGAGACCCAGTACTTC

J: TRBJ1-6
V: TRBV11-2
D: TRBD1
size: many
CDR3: CASTGQGMSSPLHF
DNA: TGTGCCAGCACAGGACAGGGGATGAGTTCACCCCTCCACTTT

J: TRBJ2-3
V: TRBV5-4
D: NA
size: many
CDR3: CASSLMRATARDTQYF
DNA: TGTGCCAGCAGCTTGATGAGAGCTACGGCACGGGATACGCAGTATTTT

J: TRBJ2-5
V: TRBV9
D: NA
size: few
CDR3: CASSPPLSGETQYF
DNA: TGTGCCAGCAGCCCCCCCCTCTCGGGGGAGACCCAGTACTTC